This T cell receptor beta chain was observed in a study of T cells in localized non-small cell lung cancer. Study findings and constraints: Because researchers sequenced only one region of the tumor, heterogeneity is still possible. Uninvolved adjacent lung showed peak T cell clonality, exceeding tumor. There were a median roughly 54 of the top 100 tumor clones appearing in adjacent lung.

Per the germline V gene, CDR1 is GTSNPN and CDR2 is SVGIG (reference sequence). This CDR3 region has 11 residues. V lost 4 bases and J 6 bases, leaving 7 bases between the germline ends. Sequencing was performed with immunoSEQ multiplex PCR; in TCRdb, only in-frame clones are kept and a portion is missing. The sample records roughly 40,000 clones, about 76% being singletons. As regards this clone: Its antigen is currently unknown.

This TCR derives from a male donor at least 60 years old with stage II lung adenocarcinoma. The specimen was peripheral blood mononuclear cells, collected before any cancer treatment. The chain combines TRBV30 with TRBJ1-3; no definite D call. CDR3 protein: CAWTTSNTIYF. The DNA for the CDR3 is TGTGCCTGGACTACCTCAAACACCATATATTTT. The full variable domain, rest sourced from reference TRBV30 and TRBJ1-3, is SQTIHQWPATLVQPVGSPLSLECTVEGTSNPNLYWYRQAAGRGLQLLFYSVGIGQISSEVPQNLSASRPQDRQFILSSKKLLLSDSGFYLCAWTTSNTIYFGEGSWLTVV.